The following is a T cell receptor beta chain sequence with its context. The antigen remains undetermined. Ahead of sequencing, the ViraFEST assay grew antigen-specific CD4+ T cells using viral peptide pools. Investigators separated out CD4+ T cells once approximately 9 days of culture had passed. Prior SARS-CoV-2 infection was absent in the vaccine recipients, as shown by negative nucleocapsid antibodies. The germline V gene has CDR1 SGDLS and CDR2 YYNGEE. This CDR3 contains 17 residues. The V and J ends lost 0 bases and 4 bases respectively, with 16 bases between them. The table came from immunoSEQ multiplex PCR; TCRdb's copy has only in-frame clones and leaves some out. The top ten clones hold under 14% of a sample with 35,000 to 45,000 clones, roughly 72% of them seen once. This sample was included in a study of vaccination effects on CD4 cells after COVID-19. Overall study results and limits: Marked clonal contraction of infection- and vaccine-induced clones was seen late after vaccination.

V and J are TRBV9 and TRBJ1-4; TRBD1 is a possible D gene (5 bases). Material: CD4+ T cells from PBMCs cultured with SARS-CoV-2 spike peptides, obtained before COVID-19 vaccination. The TCR sequence derives from a human donor who received a COVID-19 vaccine. The DNA of the CDR3 is TGTGCCAGCAGCGTAGAGGGGAAGGGGAAAAGTAATGAAAAACTGTTTTTT. Its protein product is CASSVEGKGKSNEKLFF.